This T cell receptor beta chain was sequenced for a study of beta chain features in type 1 diabetes. Overall study results and limits: Among patients with Type 1 diabetes, TCRB CDR3s were moderately but significantly shorter in every one of the four CD4+ subsets. A PCR bias possibly favoring shorter templates would apply equally to patients and controls.

As to this clone: Its antigen is currently unknown.

V was trimmed by 5 bases and J by 5 bases, leaving 13 bases between them. The CDR3 runs 14 residues. Germline V gives CDR1 SNHLY, CDR2 FYNNEI. Every bit of the isolated RNA underwent reverse transcription, so sequencing read expressed TCRB transcripts. Libraries were prepared by immunoSEQ multiplex PCR; TCRdb keeps only in-frame clonotypes and omits some of them. Of roughly 300,000 clones listed, roughly an eighth are singletons. The genes are TRBV2 and TRBJ2-1; D is possibly TRBD2 (6 bases). The sequence was collected from a man aged 30 to 39 with type 1 diabetes. The specimen was naive CD4+ T cells from blood. The CDR3 loop is CASSISGINNEQFF. In DNA form, the CDR3 reads TGTGCCAGCAGTATTAGCGGAATTAACAATGAGCAGTTCTTC.